Shown below are 8 T cell receptor beta chains from a single sample sequenced in a study of CXCR3-negative and CXCR3-positive naive CD8 T cells. It was by 5' RACE with UMI labels that the TRB cDNA libraries were prepared. TCRdb reprocessed the 5' RACE reads, keeping one entry per CDR3 protein, no DNA. The sample table includes under 4,000 distinct CDR3 sequences. Material: naive CXCR3- CD8+ T cells from blood. Subset: CD45RO-CCR7+CD27+CD95- naive CD8+ T cells lacking CXCR3 (TNR3-). Every receptor here comes from a human donor in good health. Some clones in this sample may be carry-over from other donors' samples.

The chain recombines TRBV24-1 with TRBJ2-5; the D call from TCRdb, TRBD1, cannot be confirmed without DNA. The germline V gene encodes CDR1 KGHDR and CDR2 SFDVKD. This CDR3 is 13 amino acids long. The CDR3 sequence is CATTGGTQETQYF.

The V and J genes are TRBV29-1 and TRBJ1-1. From germline, CDR1 is SQVTM and CDR2 ANQGSEA. This CDR3 is built from 12 residues. The CDR3: CSVERMNTEAFF.

This clonotype is identified as medium-sized from frequency. This sequence joins TRBV20-1 and TRBJ2-1; TCRdb proposes TRBD2, but this gene call is untestable without DNA. Germline CDR1 DFQATT, CDR2 SNEGSKA (reference sequence). The CDR3 extends over 15 amino acids. The CDR3 loop reads CSAQTREADGDEQFF.

The J gene is TRBJ1-1, the V gene TRBV29-1; TCRdb proposes TRBD1, but this gene call is untestable without DNA. Germline V lookup: CDR1 SQVTM, CDR2 ANQGSEA. The CDR3 extends over 13 amino acids. CDR3 sequence reads: CSAKGQINTEAFF.

The V gene is TRBV7-9, the J gene TRBJ1-2; with no DNA, the TCRdb D assignment of TRBD1 cannot be verified. The germline V gene encodes CDR1 SEHNR and CDR2 FQNEAQ (reference sequence). The CDR3 runs 16 residues. The CDR3 region is CASSLGGTEVNYGYTF.

The rearrangement uses TRBV29-1 and TRBJ2-1; TCRdb names TRBD1, which stays unverified in the absence of DNA. Germline loops: CDR1 SQVTM, CDR2 ANQGSEA. This CDR3 region has 14 residues. The CDR3 sequence is CSVEGAGEVNEQFF.

This clonotype counts as medium-sized by frequency. This chain joins TRBV12-3 or TRBV12-4 and TRBJ1-1; lacking DNA, the TRBD1 call made by TCRdb goes unchecked. There are 14 residues in the CDR3. CDR3 amino acids: CASSLGQGNTEAFF.

This clonotype is classed as medium-sized by frequency. The rearrangement joins TRBV20-1 to TRBJ2-3; the D call of TRBD1 rests on TCRdb alone, since no DNA is present to check it. From germline, CDR1 is DFQATT and CDR2 SNEGSKA (reference sequence). The CDR3 spans 14 residues. Here the CDR3 reads CSARARGTADTQYF.